The 20 T cell receptor beta chains below come from one sample, sequenced in a study of blood T cell repertoires in COVID-19 (dated by TCRdb to about 2020). Libraries were prepared through the immunoSEQ multiplex PCR assay. As stored in TCRdb, this immuneACCESS dataset retains in-frame rearrangements with V and J assigned. A fraction of the clones does not appear; measured against another copy, unresolved V genes explain less than half of the discrepancy, and the remainder lacks a known reason. Counted in this sample were under 250,000 clones; around 90% of them appeared once. Of the sample, roughly 0.8% is held by the ten largest clones. The sequenced sample consisted of peripheral blood. The receptors come from a man in his thirties or forties with COVID-19, enrolled during active disease.

This clone was counted once. The chain couples TRBV5-1 to TRBJ2-3, with D possibly being TRBD2 (6 bases). The germline gives CDR1 SGHRS, CDR2 YFSETQ. The CDR3 has 14 residues. V dropped 6 bases and J dropped 2 bases, with 13 bases sitting between them. The CDR3 spells CASTPGDDTDTQYF. CDR3 DNA: TGCGCCAGCACCCCGGGAGATGACACAGATACGCAGTATTTT.

The chain joins TRBV3-1 (or the pseudogene TRBV3-2) to TRBJ2-7; D gene ambiguous. Trimming stripped 1 base from V and 3 bases from J, with 7 bases between. The germline V gene encodes CDR1 LGHDT and CDR2 YNNKEL (reference sequence). This CDR3 region has 13 residues. CDR3 in amino acids: CASSQVAGYEQYF. The CDR3 DNA sequence: TGTGCCAGCAGCCAAGTAGCTGGCTACGAGCAGTACTTC.

The chain employs TRBV18 and TRBJ2-3; maybe TRBD2 (6 bases). The CDR3 runs 14 residues. Looked up from germline, CDR1 is KGHSH and CDR2 is LQKENI. V lost 4 bases and J lost 4, with 12 bases in between. The CDR3: CASSLGTPADTQYF. CDR3 DNA: TGTGCCAGCTCACTCGGGACTCCCGCAGATACGCAGTATTTT. Drawing the rest from reference TRBV18 and TRBJ2-3, the complete variable domain is NAGVMQNPRHLVRRRGQEARLRCSPMKGHSHVYWYRQLPEEGLKFMVYLQKENIIDESGMPKERFSAEFPKEGPSILRIQQVVRGDSAAYFCASSLGTPADTQYFGPGTRLTVL.

V and J are TRBV19 and TRBJ1-2; no clear D gene. The V and J ends lost 3 bases and 1 base respectively, with 9 bases between them. The germline gives CDR1 LNHDA, CDR2 SQIVND (reference sequence). The CDR3 length is 14 residues. The CDR3 DNA follows: TGTGCCAGTAGTATTGAGGGCAGTAACTATGGCTACACCTTC. It encodes CASSIEGSNYGYTF.

The CDR3 bases are TGTGCCAGCAGTGAAGTAAGCTACGCTGAAAAACTGTTTTTT. Translation gives CASSEVSYAEKLFF. The V and J genes are TRBV6-1 and TRBJ1-4, with unresolved D. V was shortened by 1 base and J by 7 bases, with 10 bases between the two germline ends. This CDR3 contains 14 residues. CDR1 is MNHNS, CDR2 SASEGT, per germline.

In this sample, this clone turned up a few times. The V call is TRBV18, the J call TRBJ2-1, with TRBD1 identical over 8 bases. Germline values: CDR1 KGHSH, CDR2 LQKENI. The CDR3 extends over 13 amino acids. With 3 bases clipped from V and 10 bases from J, the junction kept 5 bases outside the gene matches. The CDR3 reads CASSPQGAGEQFF. CDR3 DNA sequence: TGTGCCAGCTCACCCCAGGGGGCCGGGGAGCAGTTCTTC.

This sequence joins TRBV5-6 and TRBJ1-2, with 7 bases that match TRBD1. CDR3 length equals 14 residues. J gave up 4 bases and V 4 bases, and 7 bases lay outside the gene matches. The germline gives CDR1 SGHDT, CDR2 YYEEEE. CDR3 sequence: CASSPRQGTYGYTF. CDR3 DNA sequence: TGTGCCAGCAGCCCAAGACAGGGAACCTATGGCTACACCTTC.

The chain is built from TRBV1 and TRBJ1-5. TRBV1 is deemed a pseudogene. The CDR3 runs to 12 residues. This CDR3 reads CTSSLMSQPQHF. Written as DNA, the CDR3 is TGCACCAGCAGCCTCATGAGTCAGCCCCAGCATTTT.

The CDR3 loop is CASSPSTPREDTEAFF. In nucleotides, the CDR3 is TGTGCCAGCTCACCATCGACCCCTAGAGAGGACACTGAAGCTTTCTTT. The V call is TRBV18, the J call TRBJ1-1; D remains ambiguous. V was cut by 2 bases and J by 3 bases, with 16 bases left in between. Germline CDR1 and CDR2: KGHSH and LQKENI. The CDR3 totals 16 residues.

The V gene is TRBV2, the J gene TRBJ2-7; TRBD1 agrees at 10 bases. CDR1 and CDR2 from the germline V gene are SNHLY and FYNNEI. V was clipped by 8 bases and J by 3 bases; unmatched bases: 1. CDR3 length: 12 residues. The CDR3 here is CASRDRGYEQYF. The CDR3 DNA sequence: TGTGCCAGCCGGGACAGGGGCTACGAGCAGTACTTC.

The chain couples TRBV3-1 (or the pseudogene TRBV3-2) to TRBJ2-7; D remains ambiguous. Germline V gene data show CDR1 as LGHDT and CDR2 as YNNKEL (reference sequence). The length of the CDR3 is 13 residues. Trimming pared 0 bases from V and 1 base from J, leaving 4 bases between. CDR3 DNA sequence: TGTGCCAGCAGCCAAGACAGATCCTACGAGCAGTACTTC. This sequence encodes CASSQDRSYEQYF.

This clone was picked up one time. V usage is TRBV19 and J usage is TRBJ2-1; TRBD2 aligns across 7 bases. The CDR3 is 16 amino acids. The trim removed 3 bases at V and 0 bases at J, leaving 5 bases unmatched. Germline-derived CDR1 and CDR2 are LNHDA and SQIVND (reference sequence). CDR3 DNA sequence: TGTGCCAGTAGTATTTGGCCTAGCGGCTCCTACAATGAGCAGTTCTTC. The encoded protein is CASSIWPSGSYNEQFF. Variable domain in full (rest from reference TRBV19 and TRBJ2-1): DGGITQSPKYLFRKEGQNVTLSCEQNLNHDAMYWYRQDPGQGLRLIYYSQIVNDFQKGDIAEGYSVSREKKESFPLTVTSAQKNPTAFYLCASSIWPSGSYNEQFFGPGTRLTVL.

The genes are TRBV10-2 and TRBJ1-4; no reliable D call. The CDR3 spans 15 residues. The V and J ends lost 6 bases and 3 bases respectively, with 14 bases between them. Germline V gives CDR1 WSHSY, CDR2 SAAADI. This CDR3 reads CASSEAGGPNEKLFF. CDR3 DNA sequence: TGCGCCAGCAGCGAAGCGGGAGGGCCTAATGAAAAACTGTTTTTT.

This chain links TRBV10-3 with TRBJ2-3, with TRBD1 as a possible D gene (5 bases). The germline gives CDR1 ENHRY, CDR2 SYGVKD. Trimming pared 7 bases from V and 0 bases from J, leaving 11 bases between. The CDR3 loop spans 14 amino acids. The CDR3 spells CAITKTASTDTQYF. The CDR3, as DNA: TGTGCCATCACGAAGACAGCCAGCACAGATACGCAGTATTTT.

In its sample, this clone was seen once. The chain couples TRBV5-1 to TRBJ1-1; D unresolved. V was trimmed by 7 bases and J by 0 bases, leaving 10 bases between them. This CDR3 has 13 amino acids. Germline loops: CDR1 SGHRS, CDR2 YFSETQ. The chain's CDR3 is CASGDFLNTEAFF. The CDR3 DNA sequence: TGCGCCAGCGGCGACTTTTTGAACACTGAAGCTTTCTTT. The full variable domain, its missing parts supplied by reference TRBV5-1 and TRBJ1-1, is KAGVTQTPRYLIKTRGQQVTLSCSPISGHRSVSWYQQTPGQGLQFLFEYFSETQRNKGNFPGRFSGRQFSNSRSEMNVSTLELGDSALYLCASGDFLNTEAFFGQGTRLTVV.

V is TRBV4-1 and J is TRBJ1-5, with D hard to call. The CDR3 contains 15 residues. V lost 0 bases, J lost 3 bases, and 9 bases lay in between. Germline V lookup: CDR1 MGHRA, CDR2 YSYEKL. In DNA, the CDR3 is TGCGCCAGCAGCCAAGAAGGCGGGATCAATCAGCCCCAGCATTTT. Residues: CASSQEGGINQPQHF.

The chain recombines TRBV11-1 with TRBJ1-5; D is possibly TRBD1 (5 bases). Trimming stripped 5 bases from V and 5 bases from J, with 10 bases between. Germline V gene data show CDR1 as SGHAT and CDR2 as FQDESV (reference sequence). There are 13 residues in the CDR3. The CDR3 region is CASSVGGDQPQHF. The CDR3 bases are TGTGCCAGCAGCGTCGGGGGTGATCAGCCCCAGCATTTT.

The V and J genes are TRBV19 and TRBJ2-1; 13 bases fit TRBD2. V lost 1 base to trimming and J lost 9 bases; unmatched junction nucleotides: 9. From germline, CDR1 is LNHDA and CDR2 SQIVND (reference sequence). CDR3 length: 17 amino acids. The CDR3 sequence is CASSIGLLAGGPAEQFF. As DNA, the CDR3 is TGTGCCAGTAGTATAGGTCTACTAGCGGGGGGGCCGGCTGAGCAGTTCTTC.

The rearrangement joins TRBV18 to TRBJ2-2, with 10 bases that match TRBD2. Germline CDR1 is KGHSH and CDR2 is LQKENI. The CDR3 has 18 amino acids. The V segment lost 2 bases and the J segment 0 bases; nucleotides outside the gene matches: 6. CDR3 residues: CASSPFVTSGANTGELFF. The CDR3 DNA sequence: TGTGCCAGCTCACCATTCGTAACTAGCGGGGCGAACACCGGGGAGCTGTTTTTT.

This clone was detected only once. V gene TRBV12-3 or TRBV12-4 combines with J gene TRBJ1-6; no reliable D call. The CDR3 length is 11 residues. Trimming took 1 base from V and 15 from J, leaving 7 bases between them. The CDR3 DNA reads TGTGCCAGCAGTTTAGGCGGGTACCTCCACTTT. Protein sequence: CASSLGGYLHF.